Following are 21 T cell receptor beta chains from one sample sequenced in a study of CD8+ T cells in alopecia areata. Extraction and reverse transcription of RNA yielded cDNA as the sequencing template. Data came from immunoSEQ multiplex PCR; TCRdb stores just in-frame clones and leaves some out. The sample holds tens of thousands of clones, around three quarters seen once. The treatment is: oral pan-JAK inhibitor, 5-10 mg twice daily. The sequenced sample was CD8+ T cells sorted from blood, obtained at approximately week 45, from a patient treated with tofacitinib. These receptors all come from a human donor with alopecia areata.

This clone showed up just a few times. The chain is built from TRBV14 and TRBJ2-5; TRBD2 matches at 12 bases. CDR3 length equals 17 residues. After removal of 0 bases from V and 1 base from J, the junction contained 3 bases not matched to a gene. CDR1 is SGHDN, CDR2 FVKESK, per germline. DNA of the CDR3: TGTGCCAGCAGCCAAGAAGTACTAGCGGGGGGCCAAGAGACCCAGTACTTC. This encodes CASSQEVLAGGQETQYF. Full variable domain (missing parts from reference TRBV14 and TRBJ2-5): EAGVTQFPSHSVIEKGQTVTLRCDPISGHDNLYWYRRVMGKEIKFLLHFVKESKQDESGMPNNRFLAERTGGTYSTLKVQPAELEDSGVYFCASSQEVLAGGQETQYFGPGTRLLVL.

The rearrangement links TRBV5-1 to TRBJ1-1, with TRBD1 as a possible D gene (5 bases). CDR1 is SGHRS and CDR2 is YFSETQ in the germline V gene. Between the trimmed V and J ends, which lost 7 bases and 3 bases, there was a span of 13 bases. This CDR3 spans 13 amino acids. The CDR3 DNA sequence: TGCGCCAGCGCGGGGGTGTTGGACACTGAAGCTTTCTTT. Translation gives CASAGVLDTEAFF.

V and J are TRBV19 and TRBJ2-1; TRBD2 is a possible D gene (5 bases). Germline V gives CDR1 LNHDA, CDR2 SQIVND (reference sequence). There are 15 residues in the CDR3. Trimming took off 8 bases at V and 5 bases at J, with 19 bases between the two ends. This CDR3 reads CASGPPRTVNNEQFF. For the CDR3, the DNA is TGTGCCAGTGGCCCGCCGAGGACTGTAAACAATGAGCAGTTCTTC. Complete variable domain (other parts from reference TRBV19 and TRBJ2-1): DGGITQSPKYLFRKEGQNVTLSCEQNLNHDAMYWYRQDPGQGLRLIYYSQIVNDFQKGDIAEGYSVSREKKESFPLTVTSAQKNPTAFYLCASGPPRTVNNEQFFGPGTRLTVL.

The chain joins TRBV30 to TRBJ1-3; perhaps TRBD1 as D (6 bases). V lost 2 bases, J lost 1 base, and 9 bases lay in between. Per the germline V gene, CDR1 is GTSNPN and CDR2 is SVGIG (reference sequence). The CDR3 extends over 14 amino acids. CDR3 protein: CAWSSGESGNTIYF. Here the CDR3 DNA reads TGTGCCTGGAGTTCAGGGGAGTCTGGAAACACCATATATTTT.

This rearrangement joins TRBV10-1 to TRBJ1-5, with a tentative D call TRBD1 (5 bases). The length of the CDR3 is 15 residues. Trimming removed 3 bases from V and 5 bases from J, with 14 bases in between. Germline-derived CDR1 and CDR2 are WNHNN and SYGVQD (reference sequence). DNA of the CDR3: TGCGCCAGCAGTGAAGCAGCAGGGAGGGATCAGCCCCAGCATTTT. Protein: CASSEAAGRDQPQHF.

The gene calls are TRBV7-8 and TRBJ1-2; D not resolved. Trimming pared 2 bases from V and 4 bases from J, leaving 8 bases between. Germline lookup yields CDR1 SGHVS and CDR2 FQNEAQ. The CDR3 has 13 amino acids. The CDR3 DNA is TGTGCCAGCAGCTTACGGACCAGCTATGGCTACACCTTC. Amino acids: CASSLRTSYGYTF.

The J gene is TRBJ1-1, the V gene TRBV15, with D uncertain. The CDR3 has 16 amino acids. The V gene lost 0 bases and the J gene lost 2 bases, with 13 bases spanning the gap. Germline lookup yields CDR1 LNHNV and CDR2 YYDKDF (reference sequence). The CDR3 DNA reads TGTGCCACCAGCAGAGATCGGGTCAGAACCAACACTGAAGCTTTCTTT. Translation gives CATSRDRVRTNTEAFF. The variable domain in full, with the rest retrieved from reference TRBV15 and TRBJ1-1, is DAMVIQNPRYQVTQFGKPVTLSCSQTLNHNVMYWYQQKSSQAPKLLFHYYDKDFNNEADTPDNFQSRRPNTSFCFLDIRSPGLGDTAMYLCATSRDRVRTNTEAFFGQGTRLTVV.

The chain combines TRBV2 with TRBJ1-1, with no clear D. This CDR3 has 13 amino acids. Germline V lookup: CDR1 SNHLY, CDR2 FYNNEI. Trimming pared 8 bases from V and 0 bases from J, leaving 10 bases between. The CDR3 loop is CASCLGLNTEAFF. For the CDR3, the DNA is TGTGCCAGCTGTCTAGGATTGAACACTGAAGCTTTCTTT.

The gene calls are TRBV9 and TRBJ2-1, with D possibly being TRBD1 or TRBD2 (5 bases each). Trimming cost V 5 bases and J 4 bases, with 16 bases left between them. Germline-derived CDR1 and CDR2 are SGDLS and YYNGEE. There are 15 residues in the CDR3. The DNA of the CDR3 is TGTGCCAGCAGTGGGGACCAAAACCTATACAATGAGCAGTTCTTC. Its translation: CASSGDQNLYNEQFF.

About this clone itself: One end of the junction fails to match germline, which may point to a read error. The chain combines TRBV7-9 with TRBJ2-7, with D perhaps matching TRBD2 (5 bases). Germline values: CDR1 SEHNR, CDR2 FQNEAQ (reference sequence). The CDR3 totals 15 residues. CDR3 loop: CASSLAGRNSYEQYF. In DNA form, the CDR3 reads TGTGCCAGCAGCCTAGCCGGGCGTAACTCCTACGAGCAGTACTTC.

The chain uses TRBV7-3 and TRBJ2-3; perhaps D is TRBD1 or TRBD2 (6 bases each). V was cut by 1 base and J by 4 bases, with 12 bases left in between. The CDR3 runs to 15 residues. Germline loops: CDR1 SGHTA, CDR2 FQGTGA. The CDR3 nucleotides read TGTGCCAGCAGCTTAAGGGGGGCCGTCCCAGATACGCAGTATTTT. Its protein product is CASSLRGAVPDTQYF.

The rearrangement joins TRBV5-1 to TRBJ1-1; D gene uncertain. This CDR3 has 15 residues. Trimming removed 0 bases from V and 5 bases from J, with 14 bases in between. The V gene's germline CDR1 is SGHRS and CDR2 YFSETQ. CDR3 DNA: TGCGCCAGCAGCTTGGCTGCAGCTGAGTGGACTGAAGCTTTCTTT. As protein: CASSLAAAEWTEAFF.

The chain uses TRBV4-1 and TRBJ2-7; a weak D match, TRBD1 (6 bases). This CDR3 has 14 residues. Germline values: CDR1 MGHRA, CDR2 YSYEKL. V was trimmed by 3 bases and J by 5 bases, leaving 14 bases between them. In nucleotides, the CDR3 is TGCGCCAGCAGCCACGAACGAGGGGGTGACGAGCAGTACTTC. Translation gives CASSHERGGDEQYF.

The CDR3 region is CASSLGFGQGTEAFF. The CDR3 DNA follows: TGCGCCAGCAGCTTGGGGTTCGGTCAGGGGACTGAAGCTTTCTTT. The chain joins TRBV5-1 to TRBJ1-1, with D maybe TRBD1 (6 bases). The V end was cut by 0 bases, the J end by 5 bases, with 14 bases between. CDR1 is SGHRS and CDR2 is YFSETQ in the germline V gene. The CDR3 contains 15 residues.

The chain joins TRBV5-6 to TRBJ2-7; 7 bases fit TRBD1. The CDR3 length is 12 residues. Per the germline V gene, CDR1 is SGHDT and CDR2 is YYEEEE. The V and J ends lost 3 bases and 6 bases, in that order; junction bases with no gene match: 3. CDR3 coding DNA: TGTGCCAGCAGCTCCGCAGGGGGCGAGCAGTACTTC. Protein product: CASSSAGGEQYF.

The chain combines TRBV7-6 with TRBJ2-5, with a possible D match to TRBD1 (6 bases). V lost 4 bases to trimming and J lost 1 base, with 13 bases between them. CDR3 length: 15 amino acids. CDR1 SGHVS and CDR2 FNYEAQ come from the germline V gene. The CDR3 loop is CASSSEQGPQETQYF. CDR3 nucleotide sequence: TGTGCCAGCAGCTCCGAACAGGGCCCCCAAGAGACCCAGTACTTC.

The CDR3 DNA follows: TGTGCCAGCATGAAAGCGGGGGGGAAACAAGAGACCCAGTACTTC. Protein: CASMKAGGKQETQYF. The chain uses TRBV25-1 and TRBJ2-5, with 10 bases that match TRBD2. V was pared by 7 bases and J by 2 bases, with 7 bases of the junction left unmatched. CDR3 length: 15 residues. The germline gives CDR1 MGHDK, CDR2 SYGVNS.

The CDR3 region is CASSLDPRDPEAFF. The CDR3 DNA sequence: TGTGCCAGCAGCTTAGATCCTCGTGATCCTGAAGCTTTCTTT. The chain couples TRBV11-2 to TRBJ1-1; D gene unclear. V was pared by 0 bases and J by 6 bases, with 11 bases between. Per the germline V gene, CDR1 is SGHAT and CDR2 is FQNNGV. This CDR3 comprises 14 residues.

The DNA of the CDR3 is TGTGCCACCCGCTCTCTAGACAGGGGGCTCACTGAAGCTTTCTTT. Translated, it gives CATRSLDRGLTEAFF. The chain employs TRBV9 and TRBJ1-1; 10 nucleotides align to TRBD1. Unmatched junction bases numbered 12, after V lost 9 bases and J lost 4 bases. The CDR3 covers 15 residues. Germline CDR1 and CDR2: SGDLS and YYNGEE.

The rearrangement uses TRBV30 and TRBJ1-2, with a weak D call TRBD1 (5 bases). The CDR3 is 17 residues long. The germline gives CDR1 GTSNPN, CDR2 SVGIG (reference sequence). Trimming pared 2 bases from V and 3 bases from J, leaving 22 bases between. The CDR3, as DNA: TGTGCCTGGAGTCGGATCACCTCAGGGAGTGGGGACTATGGCTACACCTTC. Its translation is CAWSRITSGSGDYGYTF. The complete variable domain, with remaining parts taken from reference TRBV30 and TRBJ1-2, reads SQTIHQWPATLVQPVGSPLSLECTVEGTSNPNLYWYRQAAGRGLQLLFYSVGIGQISSEVPQNLSASRPQDRQFILSSKKLLLSDSGFYLCAWSRITSGSGDYGYTFGSGTRLTVV.

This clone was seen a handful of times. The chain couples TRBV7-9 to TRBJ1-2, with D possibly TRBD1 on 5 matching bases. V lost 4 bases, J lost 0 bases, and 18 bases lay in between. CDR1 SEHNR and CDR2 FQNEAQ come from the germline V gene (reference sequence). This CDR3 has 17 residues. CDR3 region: CASSSNTGTRTNYGYTF. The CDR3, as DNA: TGTGCCAGCAGCTCAAACACCGGGACCCGAACTAACTATGGCTACACCTTC.